This T cell receptor (beta chain) came from a study of T cell clones after liver transplantation. Overall study: TCRbeta sequencing after a pre-transplant mixed lymphocyte reaction identified graft-donor-reactive clones, later tracked in post-transplant blood. Blood was drawn pre-transplant, before withdrawal, and after full or failed withdrawal. Pre-transplant mixed lymphocyte reactions yielded third-party-reactive TCRbeta sequences as comparators for graft-donor-reactive sequences. At least one year of complete immunosuppression withdrawal without enzymes over twice normal defined tolerance.

Trimming removed 10 bases from V and 0 bases from J; junction bases left unmatched: 11. The CDR3 is 15 residues long. CDR1 SEHNR and CDR2 FQNEAQ come from the germline V gene (reference sequence). This clone appeared once. Repertoires were generated with immunoSEQ multiplex PCR, while TCRdb's copy carries only in-frame clones and drops some. The sample has around 51,000 clones, roughly nine tenths seen once. The sequence came from a human patient who received a liver transplant. Some T cells here may be from the graft donor. The sample consisted of CD8+ T cells from blood, taken 12 months after liver transplant. The chain links TRBV7-9 to TRBJ1-2; 7 positions agree with TRBD1. CDR3 nucleotide sequence: TGTGCCACAGGGACAGTTCGTGTTCCTAACTATGGCTACACCTTC. The encoded protein is CATGTVRVPNYGYTF.